This passage covers 16 T cell receptor beta chains from one sample sequenced in a study of T cells in Graves' hyperthyroidism and ophthalmopathy. The investigators amplified TCR beta CDR3 regions from RNA transcripts. The HTBI primer set was used in a first-round RT-PCR of the TCR CDR3. TCRdb fed the multiplex PCR reads into MiXCR, producing one record per CDR3 protein. The sample records around 560,000 distinct CDR3 sequences, about a sixth being singletons. Specimen: blood. These receptors were taken from a woman aged 18-29 years with Graves' hyperthyroidism.

Ten or more counts support this clonotype. The chain is built from TRBV28 and TRBJ1-5; D gene uncertain. This CDR3 has 15 amino acids. Germline V gene sequence: CDR1 MDHEN, CDR2 SYDVKM. Trimming removed 4 bases at V and 2 bases at J, with 12 bases between. CDR3 amino acids: CASSSPRGGNQPQHF. CDR3 in DNA: TGTGCCAGCAGTTCCCCTCGGGGAGGCAATCAGCCCCAGCATTTT.

This clonotype was observed at least ten times. This rearrangement joins TRBV27 to TRBJ2-7; D uncertain. V lost 7 bases to trimming and J lost 4 bases, with 14 bases between them. Germline V lookup: CDR1 MNHEY, CDR2 SMNVEV (reference sequence). The CDR3 totals 13 residues. CDR3 sequence reads: CASTTTGGYEQYF. In nucleotides, the CDR3 is TGTGCCAGCACCACTACGGGCGGTTACGAGCAGTACTTC.

The count of this clonotype is one. A much larger clone is a single base away; this may be a read error. The rearrangement uses TRBV14 and TRBJ1-4; D not certain. The length of the CDR3 is 11 residues. Germline loops: CDR1 SGHDN, CDR2 FVKESK. CDR3 sequence (DNA): TGTTCCAGCAGCCAAGCAGAAAAACTGTTTTTT. The encoded protein is CSSSQAEKLFF.

This clonotype was counted at least ten times. The V call is TRBV5-6, the J call TRBJ2-7; TRBD2 agrees at 10 bases. Germline V gives CDR1 SGHDT, CDR2 YYEEEE. The ends lost 4 bases at V and 2 bases at J; junction bases unmatched: 15. This CDR3 is built from 18 residues. CDR3 nucleotide sequence: TGTGCCAGCAGCCCGACGACTAGCGGGCACGAGGGGACCTACGAGCAGTACTTC. Its translation: CASSPTTSGHEGTYEQYF.

This clonotype was counted many times. This chain links TRBV14 with TRBJ2-7; D is possibly TRBD1 or TRBD2 (6 bases each). CDR1 and CDR2 from the germline V gene are SGHDN and FVKESK. The CDR3 covers 13 residues. The V end lost 4 bases, the J end lost 5 bases, and 12 bases lay between the germline ends. For the CDR3, the DNA is TGTGCCAGCAGCCCAACAGGGAGGAACGAGCAGTACTTC. It is translated as CASSPTGRNEQYF.

This clonotype occurred a few times. V and J are TRBV12-3 or TRBV12-4 and TRBJ2-1; TRBD1 matches 9 bases. The CDR3 extends over 15 amino acids. V lost 3 bases, J lost 5 bases, and 5 bases stayed unmatched. The CDR3 bases are TGTGCCAGCAGTTTTGGGACAGGGCTCGACAATGAGCAGTTCTTC. This translates into CASSFGTGLDNEQFF.

To note about this clonotype: The junction departs from germline at one end; a sequencing error may be responsible. V and J are TRBV7-7 and TRBJ1-1, with D possibly being TRBD1 (5 bases). The CDR3 loop spans 15 amino acids. Germline CDR1 SSHAT, CDR2 FNYEAQ (reference sequence). This chain's CDR3 is CASSFNRQGNTEAFF. In DNA form, the CDR3 reads TGTGCTAGCAGCTTCAATAGGCAGGGGAACACTGAAGCTTTCTTT. Full variable domain (remainder filled in from reference TRBV7-7 and TRBJ1-1): GAGVSQSPRYKVTKRGQDVTLRCDPISSHATLYWYQQALGQGPEFLTYFNYEAQPDKSGLPSDRFSAERPEGSISTLTIQRTEQRDSAMYRCASSFNRQGNTEAFFGQGTRLTVV.

This sequence joins TRBV28 and TRBJ1-5; TRBD1 is a possible D gene (6 bases). V was clipped by 5 bases and J by 6 bases, with 14 bases between them. This CDR3 comprises 14 residues. CDR1 and CDR2 (germline): MDHEN, SYDVKM. The CDR3 is CASSRRGKGQPQHF. The CDR3 coding sequence is TGTGCCAGCAGTCGAAGGGGGAAGGGTCAGCCCCAGCATTTT.

This clonotype was counted between two and nine times. The genes are TRBV12-5 and TRBJ1-1; 7 bases fit TRBD1. CDR3 length: 15 amino acids. The germline V gene encodes CDR1 LGHNT and CDR2 FRNRAP. The ends lost 3 bases at V and 8 bases at J; junction bases unmatched: 12. CDR3 sequence (DNA): TGTGCTAGTGGTTTCCAGACCCCGGGACAGAAGGAAGCTTTCTTT. Its translation: CASGFQTPGQKEAFF.

This clonotype came up many times. V and J are TRBV20-1 and TRBJ2-5; possibly TRBD1 for D (6 bases). V was shortened by 5 bases and J by 5 bases, with 18 bases between the two germline ends. Germline-derived CDR1 and CDR2 are DFQATT and SNEGSKA (reference sequence). The length of the CDR3 is 14 residues. In DNA form, the CDR3 reads TGCAGTGCTTCTCAACAGGGATTCGGGGAGACCCAGTACTTC. Protein product: CSASQQGFGETQYF.

In its sample, this clonotype was seen many times. The chain is built from TRBV7-8 and TRBJ2-5, with TRBD2 matching over 9 bases. The CDR3 contains 15 residues. V was pared by 5 bases and J by 2 bases, with 6 bases of the junction left unmatched. Per germline, CDR1 SGHVS and CDR2 FQNEAQ. The CDR3 coding sequence is TGTGCCAGCAGCGAAATAGCGGGGGAACAAGAGACCCAGTACTTC. Its protein is CASSEIAGEQETQYF. Combining the CDR3 with reference TRBV7-8 and TRBJ2-5 gives the whole variable domain GAGVSQSPRYKVAKRGQDVALRCDPISGHVSLFWYQQALGQGPEFLTYFQNEAQLDKSGLPSDRFFAERPEGSVSTLKIQRTQQEDSAVYLCASSEIAGEQETQYFGPGTRLLVL.

CDR3 sequence (DNA): TGTGCCAGCAGTTACTCCCTACAGGGGGCCTACGAGCAGTACTTC. Amino acid sequence: CASSYSLQGAYEQYF. This chain connects TRBV6-5 to TRBJ2-7, with 8 bases that match TRBD1. This CDR3 has 15 residues. Losses at the gene ends were 0 bases for V and 2 bases for J; bases not matched to a gene: 3. Germline V gives CDR1 MNHEY, CDR2 SVGAGI.

At least ten counts were recorded for this clonotype. The chain joins TRBV30 to TRBJ1-1, with D unresolved. The CDR3 is made up of 14 amino acids. Germline V lookup: CDR1 GTSNPN, CDR2 SVGIG (reference sequence). The V gene lost 2 bases and the J gene lost 1 base, with 11 bases spanning the gap. The CDR3 sequence is CAWSSRGPNTEAFF. CDR3 coding DNA: TGTGCCTGGAGTTCCCGGGGTCCGAACACTGAAGCTTTCTTT.

This chain joins TRBV19 and TRBJ2-5, with 7 nucleotides matching TRBD1. CDR1 LNHDA and CDR2 SQIVND come from the germline V gene (reference sequence). With 5 bases clipped from V and 3 bases from J, the junction kept 6 bases outside the gene matches. The CDR3 totals 14 residues. CDR3 loop: CASSLGQSKETQYF. CDR3 bases: TGTGCCAGTAGTTTGGGACAGAGTAAAGAGACCCAGTACTTC.

This clonotype appeared a few times. The chain recombines TRBV6-1 with TRBJ1-1; maybe TRBD1 (6 bases). CDR1 is MNHNS and CDR2 is SASEGT in the germline V gene. The CDR3 extends over 15 amino acids. V was pared by 2 bases and J by 0 bases, with 10 bases between. CDR3 amino acids: CASSELGTLNTEAFF. CDR3 sequence (DNA): TGTGCCAGCAGTGAACTTGGGACACTGAACACTGAAGCTTTCTTT.

This clonotype has more than one count but fewer than ten. J is TRBJ2-7 and V is TRBV29-1; no reliable D call. The CDR3 contains 12 residues. Germline V lookup: CDR1 SQVTM, CDR2 ANQGSEA. Trimming cost V 4 bases and J 6 bases, with 13 bases left between them. CDR3 sequence (DNA): TGCAGCGTTGCGACCCCTGTCGGCGAGCAGTACTTC. It codes for CSVATPVGEQYF.